Listed here is a single TCR beta chain. What it recognizes is unknown. These data come from a study of CXCR3-negative and CXCR3-positive naive CD8 T cells. Study-wide points: Most assays were run on fresh PBMCs (CXCR3 expression partially decreased after cryopreservation). Much lower diversity was found in memory CD8+ cells, while both naive subsets had comparably high diversity. Compared with CXCR3-negative naive cells, CXCR3-positive naive cells showed more hydrophobic TRB CDR3s.

The CDR3 has 20 residues. Germline lookup yields CDR1 SGHRS and CDR2 YFSETQ. The TRB cDNA libraries were prepared by 5' RACE with UMI labels. TCRdb reworked the 5' RACE reads into one entry per CDR3 protein, no DNA. Its listing shows about 62,000 distinct CDR3 sequences. Identification of naive CD8+ T cells rested on CD45RO-CCR7+CD27+CD95- status. This sequence joins TRBV5-1 and TRBJ2-1; TCRdb designates TRBD2, a call that cannot be tested without DNA. The sample comprised naive CXCR3- CD8+ T cells from blood. This sample's subset: CD45RO-CCR7+CD27+CD95- naive CD8+ T cells lacking CXCR3 (TNR3-). This receptor was identified in a human donor in good health. Some clones in this sample may be carry-over from other donors' samples. The CDR3 sequence: CASSLAVLGTSGEPYNEQFF.